The 20 T cell receptor beta chains listed next were all sequenced from one sample in a study of T cells in Graves' hyperthyroidism and ophthalmopathy. Amplification of TCR beta CDR3 regions used RNA as the template. The TCR CDR3 was amplified in a first-round RT-PCR using the HTBI primer set. Via MiXCR, TCRdb re-called the multiplex PCR reads, giving one row per CDR3 protein. The sample includes under 300,000 distinct CDR3 sequences, roughly 15% of them seen just once. The sequencing sample was made of blood. The receptor source for this set is a woman between 45 and 60 years old with Graves' hyperthyroidism that later progressed to Graves' ophthalmopathy.

The table lists this clonotype with many counts. The chain carries TRBV7-6 and TRBJ2-5; D may be TRBD1 or TRBD2 (5 bases each). V was trimmed by 3 bases and J by 5 bases, leaving 28 bases between them. Germline V gene sequence: CDR1 SGHVS, CDR2 FNYEAQ. The CDR3 is 19 amino acids. The CDR3 bases are TGTGCCAGCAGCTTTATTGGGACCGGAAGAAAACAACCTCCGGAGACCCAGTACTTC. Protein: CASSFIGTGRKQPPETQYF.

This rearrangement joins TRBV5-4 to TRBJ2-5, with D possibly TRBD2 on 6 matching bases. V lost 0 bases, J lost 3 bases, and 9 bases lay in between. The CDR3 is made up of 14 amino acids. The V gene's germline CDR1 is SGHNT and CDR2 YYREEE (reference sequence). The chain's CDR3 is CASSLGRGKETQYF. In DNA, the CDR3 is TGTGCCAGCAGCTTGGGACGGGGGAAAGAGACCCAGTACTTC.

This clonotype has at least ten counts. The V call is TRBV6-2 or TRBV6-3, the J call TRBJ2-7; TRBD2 matches 11 bases. This CDR3 is 17 amino acids long. CDR1 and CDR2 (germline): MNHEY, SVGEGT. Losses at the gene ends were 5 bases for V and 3 bases for J; bases not matched to a gene: 12. Written as DNA, the CDR3 is TGTGCCAGCAGTAGTCGGACTAGCGGGTTTAGCCACTACGAGCAGTACTTC. The encoded protein is CASSSRTSGFSHYEQYF.

The V gene is TRBV20-1, the J gene TRBJ1-1; D not resolved. V was pared by 3 bases and J by 0 bases, with 14 bases between. The CDR3 is 15 amino acids. Germline CDR1 and CDR2: DFQATT and SNEGSKA (reference sequence). The CDR3 DNA is TGCAGTGCTAGTATCCGTTCGGGTTTGAACACTGAAGCTTTCTTT. Translating gives CSASIRSGLNTEAFF.

Many counts were recorded for this clonotype. The chain recombines TRBV5-1 with TRBJ2-5; no firm D call. The CDR3 is made up of 10 amino acids. V gave up 0 bases and J gave up 7 bases, with 1 base separating them. The germline V gene encodes CDR1 SGHRS and CDR2 YFSETQ. The CDR3 coding sequence is TGCGCCAGCAGCTTGGGGACCCAGTACTTC. Translated, it gives CASSLGTQYF.

This clonotype came up many times. The gene calls are TRBV28 and TRBJ2-7; unclear D gene. Germline loops: CDR1 MDHEN, CDR2 SYDVKM. Trimming took 2 bases from V and 1 from J, leaving 9 bases between them. CDR3 size: 14 residues. The CDR3 loop is CASSLPYRSYEQYF. The DNA for the CDR3 is TGTGCCAGCAGTTTACCTTACAGATCCTACGAGCAGTACTTC. Supplemented by reference TRBV28 and TRBJ2-7, the full variable domain reads DVKVTQSSRYLVKRTGEKVFLECVQDMDHENMFWYRQDPGLGLRLIYFSYDVKMKEKGDIPEGYSVSREKKERFSLILESASTNQTSMYLCASSLPYRSYEQYFGPGTRLTVT.

At least ten counts were recorded for this clonotype. The chain has TRBV27 and TRBJ2-6; D remains ambiguous. There are 16 residues in the CDR3. The germline CDR1 and CDR2 sequences are MNHEY and SMNVEV (reference sequence). V was shortened by 3 bases and J by 0 bases, with 9 bases between the two germline ends. CDR3 DNA sequence: TGTGCCAGCAGTTTTTGGGCCAGCTCTGGGGCCAACGTCCTGACTTTC. Translation: CASSFWASSGANVLTF.

This clonotype was counted many times. The genes are TRBV11-2 and TRBJ1-3; D not certain. Germline V lookup: CDR1 SGHAT, CDR2 FQNNGV. Trimming took 3 bases from V and 0 from J, leaving 12 bases between them. The CDR3 sequence is 16 residues long. The CDR3, as DNA: TGTGCCAGCAGCTTCTCCTATACCGACTCTGGAAACACCATATATTTT. Residues: CASSFSYTDSGNTIYF.

The sample holds a few counts of this clonotype. V is TRBV5-8 and J is TRBJ1-1; 7 nucleotides agree with TRBD1. Losses at the gene ends were 2 bases for V and 8 bases for J; bases not matched to a gene: 9. Germline V gene lookup returns CDR1 SGHTS and CDR2 YDEGEE. The CDR3 loop spans 14 amino acids. CDR3 protein: CASSLVGRQGEAFF. CDR3 nucleotides: TGTGCCAGCAGCTTAGTTGGTCGACAGGGCGAAGCTTTCTTT. The entire variable domain, with the rest obtained from reference TRBV5-8 and TRBJ1-1, is as follows: EAGVTQSPTHLIKTRGQQATLRCSPISGHTSVYWYQQALGLGLQFLLWYDEGEERNRGNFPPRFSGRQFPNYSSELNVNALELEDSALYLCASSLVGRQGEAFFGQGTRLTVV.

In its sample, this clonotype was seen many times. This chain joins TRBV5-6 and TRBJ2-7; perhaps TRBD2 as D (7 bases). The germline gives CDR1 SGHDT, CDR2 YYEEEE. The CDR3 covers 14 residues. The V end was cut by 4 bases, the J end by 4 bases, with 15 bases between. The CDR3 reads CASSATGRGYEQYF. The DNA of the CDR3 is TGTGCCAGCAGCGCCACAGGGAGGGGGTACGAGCAGTACTTC.

The V call is TRBV30, the J call TRBJ2-5; D is possibly TRBD2 (5 bases). V gave up 3 bases and J gave up 10 bases, with 12 bases separating them. The CDR3 runs to 11 residues. The germline CDR1 and CDR2 sequences are GTSNPN and SVGIG (reference sequence). This CDR3 is CAWRLGLDQYF. CDR3 nucleotide sequence: TGTGCCTGGAGACTAGGGTTGGACCAGTACTTC.

This clonotype was observed many times. The chain recombines TRBV30 with TRBJ1-1; D gene unclear. Per germline, CDR1 GTSNPN and CDR2 SVGIG (reference sequence). V was clipped by 3 bases and J by 1 base, with 6 bases between them. The CDR3 runs 12 residues. The CDR3 nucleotides read TGTGCCTGGAGGCCGTGGAACACTGAAGCTTTCTTT. This gives the protein CAWRPWNTEAFF.

The rearrangement joins TRBV29-1 to TRBJ2-3; D is possibly TRBD1 (6 bases). The V gene lost 2 bases and the J gene lost 1 base, with 16 bases spanning the gap. The CDR3 totals 16 residues. Germline V gives CDR1 SQVTM, CDR2 ANQGSEA. CDR3 in amino acids: CSVEPPGVTGTDTQYF. The CDR3 DNA reads TGCAGCGTTGAACCACCAGGGGTAACCGGCACAGATACGCAGTATTTT.

The rearrangement joins TRBV7-9 to TRBJ2-1, with a possible D match to TRBD2 (6 bases). CDR1 SEHNR and CDR2 FQNEAQ come from the germline V gene (reference sequence). This CDR3 region has 17 residues. Trimming took 3 bases from V and 6 from J, leaving 21 bases between them. The CDR3 nucleotides read TGTGCCAGCAGCTTGGGGTCGGTTAGACTAGTGAGCAATGAGCAGTTCTTC. Translated, it gives CASSLGSVRLVSNEQFF.

Many counts were recorded for this clonotype. The genes are TRBV20-1 and TRBJ2-1; D unclear. The V end lost 5 bases, the J end lost 3 bases, and 17 bases lay between the germline ends. The CDR3 consists of 15 residues. Germline V gene data show CDR1 as DFQATT and CDR2 as SNEGSKA (reference sequence). In DNA form, the CDR3 reads TGCAGTGCTGCCCGGCATTACCGAGGCTACAATGAGCAGTTCTTC. Amino acid sequence: CSAARHYRGYNEQFF.

The rearrangement links TRBV2 to TRBJ2-7; 13 bases agree with TRBD2. The CDR3 has 13 residues. Germline-derived CDR1 and CDR2 are SNHLY and FYNNEI. The J segment lost 5 bases and the V segment lost 6 bases, leaving 1 base of the junction unmatched. The CDR3 bases are TGTGCCAGCAGGGGGACTAGCGGGAACGAGCAGTACTTC. Its protein product is CASRGTSGNEQYF.

The chain joins TRBV6-5 to TRBJ2-5; D is perhaps TRBD1 (5 bases). The CDR3 spans 15 residues. V was cut by 1 base and J by 2 bases, with 11 bases left in between. CDR1 is MNHEY, CDR2 SVGAGI, per germline. The CDR3 DNA reads as TGTGCCAGCAGTTACTACCAGGGCGTACAAGAGACCCAGTACTTC. It yields the protein CASSYYQGVQETQYF.

This clonotype was found a few times. The genes are TRBV2 and TRBJ2-7, with TRBD2 matching over 14 bases. Germline CDR1 and CDR2: SNHLY and FYNNEI. V shed 0 bases, J shed 6 bases, and the junction held 10 bases outside the gene matches. The length of the CDR3 is 18 residues. The CDR3 spells CASSEAGGGTSGSSEQYF. The CDR3 DNA reads as TGTGCCAGCAGTGAAGCAGGGGGGGGGACTAGCGGGAGTTCCGAGCAGTACTTC.

Ten or more counts support this clonotype. The genes are TRBV20-1 and TRBJ2-7, with D possibly matching TRBD2 (6 bases). CDR3 length equals 13 residues. The germline gives CDR1 DFQATT, CDR2 SNEGSKA (reference sequence). The germline V and J ends were trimmed by 5 bases and 2 bases, with 13 bases remaining between them. The CDR3 DNA reads as TGCAGTGCTGCTGCGGGACTCGCCTACGAGCAGTACTTC. Its protein is CSAAAGLAYEQYF.

With respect to this clonotype: A much larger clone differs from this one at a single base, so this may be a read error. This chain uses TRBV2 with TRBJ2-5; tentatively, D is TRBD1 (5 bases). This CDR3 region has 11 residues. Trimming took off 5 bases at V and 12 bases at J, with 13 bases between the two ends. Germline V gene sequence: CDR1 SNHLY, CDR2 FYNNEI. As DNA, the CDR3 is TGTGCCAGCAGTAAGTTGGGGCAAAAGTACTTC. It specifies CASSKLGQKYF.